Many counts were recorded for the clone carrying this TCR beta chain. Its antigen is as yet unknown. This entry is derived from a study of human T cells and chemical hapten exposure. Overall study findings and caveats: Significantly greater numbers of large CDR3 similarity clusters came from expanded TCRs than from controls.

Sample time point: patch test 1, 2 weeks after DPC sensitization. Treatment indicated: therapeutic diphenylcyclopropenone sensitization with weekly scalp DPC. TCRdb processed the RACE reads anew with MiXCR; each CDR3 protein has one entry. Of 90,000 to 120,000 distinct CDR3 sequences in the sample, 11% were seen once. The V gene end was trimmed by 2 bases and the J gene end by 3 bases; junction bases not matched to a gene: 4. This CDR3 region has 16 residues. CDR1 is MRHNA and CDR2 is SNTAGT in the germline V gene. The J gene is TRBJ2-5, the V gene TRBV6-4, with 12 nucleotides matching TRBD2. The sequencing used whole blood, collected in connection with sensitization to the hapten diphenylcyclopropenone (DPC). The TCR was taken from a middle-aged woman with alopecia areata. Some clones in this sample may be carry-over from other donors' samples. The chain's CDR3 is CASSDPRTSGEETQYF. The CDR3 bases are TGTGCCAGCAGTGACCCTAGGACTAGCGGGGAAGAGACCCAGTACTTC.